Listed here are 15 T cell receptor beta chains from one sample, sequenced in a study of blood T cell repertoires in COVID-19. Profiling relied on immunoSEQ multiplex PCR, and the TCRdb table lists in-frame clones only, not all of them. The sample lists 84,000 or so clones; about 83% were seen once. Source material: peripheral blood. These receptors all stem from a woman older than 75 with acute or convalescent COVID-19.

The chain is built from TRBV2 and TRBJ2-5; 8 positions agree with TRBD1. J lost 4 bases, V lost 2 bases, and 9 bases had no gene match. CDR3 length: 16 residues. Germline V gives CDR1 SNHLY, CDR2 FYNNEI. The CDR3 DNA reads TGTGCCAGCAGTGAAAGCCCGACAGGGGTTACAGAGACCCAGTACTTC. It yields the protein CASSESPTGVTETQYF.

The J gene is TRBJ2-7, the V gene TRBV30; 7 bases line up with TRBD1. The CDR3 sequence is 17 residues long. The germline CDR1 and CDR2 sequences are GTSNPN and SVGIG (reference sequence). Trimming at V came to 1 base and at J to 4 bases, leaving 16 bases not matched to a gene. CDR3 protein: CAWSGTGRGIKGYEQYF. CDR3 DNA sequence: TGTGCCTGGAGTGGGACAGGCCGGGGAATTAAGGGGTACGAGCAGTACTTC.

This clone was observed a single time. V is TRBV28 and J is TRBJ1-1; D not resolved. Germline values: CDR1 MDHEN, CDR2 SYDVKM. The CDR3 contains 11 residues. Trimming left V 8 bases short and J 5 bases short, with 9 bases between. CDR3 in DNA: TGTGCCAGCCGGTCGGGGACTGAAGCTTTCTTT. It yields the protein CASRSGTEAFF.

The chain is built from TRBV5-1 and TRBJ2-5; 8 nucleotides align to TRBD2. Per germline, CDR1 SGHRS and CDR2 YFSETQ. After removal of 3 bases from V and 4 bases from J, the junction contained 5 bases not matched to a gene. CDR3 length equals 14 residues. CDR3 sequence reads: CASSSPTSGETQYF. The CDR3 nucleotides are TGCGCCAGCAGCTCCCCCACTAGCGGAGAGACCCAGTACTTC.

The CDR3 DNA is TGTGCCAGTAGACAAGGGGCCTCCTATGGCTACACCTTC. It specifies CASRQGASYGYTF. The chain recombines TRBV19 with TRBJ1-2, with D possibly being TRBD1 (5 bases). Trimming pared 6 bases from V and 4 bases from J, leaving 12 bases between. This CDR3 spans 13 amino acids. Looked up from germline, CDR1 is LNHDA and CDR2 is SQIVND (reference sequence).

This rearrangement joins TRBV7-9 to TRBJ2-1; 11 bases line up with TRBD2. The germline CDR1 and CDR2 sequences are SEHNR and FQNEAQ (reference sequence). The CDR3 covers 15 residues. Unmatched junction bases numbered 4, after V lost 3 bases and J lost 6 bases. The CDR3 sequence: CASSFTSGSGNEQFF. The CDR3 region has the DNA TGTGCCAGCAGCTTTACTAGCGGGAGTGGCAATGAGCAGTTCTTC.

This chain links TRBV6-1 with TRBJ1-1; TRBD1 matches at 7 bases. With 7 bases clipped from V and 8 bases from J, the junction kept 10 bases outside the gene matches. The CDR3 covers 13 residues. Looked up from germline, CDR1 is MNHNS and CDR2 is SASEGT. CDR3: CASTNVDRAEAFF. The CDR3, as DNA: TGTGCCAGCACCAACGTCGACAGGGCGGAAGCTTTCTTT.

The J gene is TRBJ2-1, the V gene TRBV7-2, with D unresolved. Trimming removed 5 bases at V and 5 bases at J, with 13 bases between. CDR1 is SGHTA, CDR2 FQGNSA, per germline. There are 14 residues in the CDR3. The CDR3 DNA follows: TGTGCCAGCAGCCCTAGGAACGTCCACAATGAGCAGTTCTTC. It codes for CASSPRNVHNEQFF.

A single count supports this clone. CDR3 in amino acids: CASSQEGLVPTTGEQFF. DNA of the CDR3: TGCGCCAGCAGCCAAGAGGGACTAGTCCCCACTACAGGTGAGCAGTTCTTC. The rearrangement joins TRBV4-1 to TRBJ2-1, with 8 positions matching TRBD2. V shed 0 bases, J shed 9 bases, and the junction held 13 bases outside the gene matches. Germline V gene lookup returns CDR1 MGHRA and CDR2 YSYEKL. This CDR3 spans 17 amino acids.

The chain carries TRBV19 and TRBJ1-2; the D gene is possibly TRBD1 (5 bases). Trimming removed 8 bases from V and 0 bases from J, with 10 bases in between. The germline gives CDR1 LNHDA, CDR2 SQIVND (reference sequence). The CDR3 totals 13 residues. The CDR3 DNA follows: TGTGCCAGTTCCGCCAGGGCTAACTATGGCTACACCTTC. It is translated as CASSARANYGYTF.

CDR3 bases: TGTGCCAGCAGCCTGGACAGGGGCAATCAGCCCCAGCATTTT. Residues: CASSLDRGNQPQHF. The V and J genes are TRBV27 and TRBJ1-5; 8 bases fit TRBD1. This CDR3 has 14 amino acids. J lost 2 bases, V lost 6 bases, and 3 bases had no gene match. Per germline, CDR1 MNHEY and CDR2 SMNVEV (reference sequence).

This rearrangement joins TRBV6-6 to TRBJ2-3; the match to TRBD2 covers 10 bases. Per the germline V gene, CDR1 is MNHNY and CDR2 is SVGAGI (reference sequence). The CDR3 has 13 amino acids. With 8 bases clipped from V and 3 bases from J, the junction kept 2 bases outside the gene matches. CDR3 coding DNA: TGTGCCAGCCTACTAGCGGGGACAGATACGCAGTATTTT. This encodes CASLLAGTDTQYF.

This sequence joins TRBV5-1 and TRBJ1-1; a possible D gene is TRBD1 (5 bases). This CDR3 contains 13 residues. Germline V gives CDR1 SGHRS, CDR2 YFSETQ. Trimming took 0 bases from V and 5 from J, leaving 8 bases between them. CDR3 sequence (DNA): TGCGCCAGCAGCTTGGACAGGTGGACTGAAGCTTTCTTT. Translated, it gives CASSLDRWTEAFF.

The rearrangement joins TRBV7-6 to TRBJ1-2, with TRBD1 matching over 7 bases. V gave up 1 base and J gave up 2 bases; unmatched junction bases: 1. CDR3 size: 14 residues. CDR1 is SGHVS and CDR2 is FNYEAQ in the germline V gene. The CDR3 loop reads CASSLGQGNYGYTF. The CDR3 bases are TGTGCCAGCAGCTTAGGACAGGGCAACTATGGCTACACCTTC.

V is TRBV28 and J is TRBJ2-5; 7 bases agree with TRBD1. Germline-derived CDR1 and CDR2 are MDHEN and SYDVKM. The CDR3 totals 15 residues. V dropped 5 bases and J dropped 3; count of bases not matched to a gene: 9. The CDR3 here is CASSPTGDGEETQYF. CDR3 in DNA: TGTGCCAGCAGTCCTACAGGGGACGGGGAAGAGACCCAGTACTTC.